The TCR beta chain described here comes from a study of early stage breast cancer tumors (dated by TCRdb to about 2017). At the level of the whole study: Of the approximately 15 invasive breast tumors, eleven to twelve were found to be estrogen receptor-positive, progesterone receptor-positive and HER2-negative. Of the approximately twelve ER+/PR+/HER2- tumors, eight were classified as invasive ductal carcinomas and four as invasive lobular carcinomas. On average, each sample got roughly 9.7-fold read coverage. A total of 2.7 million or so templates, representing 1,097,674 unique clonotypes, were detected across all samples. Study-level results and caveats: Bulk genomic DNA sequencing of unsorted cells missed chain pairing and functional markers such as CD4, CD8 and FOXP3. Repertoires from blood and normal breast were more alike than repertoires from blood and tumor, and in about 90% of the 16 patients, comparing each tissue with blood separated tumor from normal. Compared with adjacent normal breast tissue, tumors had higher clonality and roughly 2.4-fold greater T cell density. Because the cohort was small, analysis by tumor subtype was not possible. Enriched TCRB sequences shared across patients were mostly commonly generated sequences, unlikely to play an important role in the tumor microenvironment.

The study profiled bulk TCR beta-chain repertoires in matched peripheral blood, tumor and adjacent normal breast tissue taken from some 15 patients with early-stage breast cancer. Before surgery, roughly 4.5-11 mL of whole blood was collected in EDTA tubes and processed within 2 hours. Peripheral blood mononuclear cells were isolated by Ficoll-Paque centrifugation in SepMate-50 tubes. PBMCs were cryopreserved in around 90% FBS with about 10% DMSO in aliquots of roughly 1.8 to 4 million cells and stored in liquid nitrogen. The Qiagen AllPrep DNA/RNA Mini kit was used to extract genomic DNA. Each sample was amplified in two independent genomic DNA replicates, using about 0.45 ug for blood and approximately 1.6 ug for tumor or normal breast. Following the manufacturer's instructions, the ImmunoSeq Intro kit was used to carry out TCRB sequencing on genomic DNA. Multiplex PCR ran roughly 30 cycles with proprietary primers and spike-in control sequences for absolute quantification. Single-end 150-bp reads were used to sequence an 87-bp fragment spanning the CDR3 plus the flanking V and J genes. Seven samples, with two replicates for each sample, were multiplexed per lane of an Illumina MiSeq using version 3.0 chemistry. Regarding the original processing steps: Raw data were processed by the vendor's proprietary pipeline, with both replicates merged into one result per sample. Productive rearrangements sharing the V-gene family, CDR3 amino acid sequence and J-gene segment were defined as clonotypes. To compute clonality, the normalized Shannon entropy (Pielou evenness) of TCRB abundances was subtracted from 1. To estimate T cell density, the total number of templates was divided by the input cell count, which was inferred from how much DNA went in. Recon, run with its default parameters, was used to estimate overall repertoire diversity and clonality. A clonotype was considered tumor-enriched if its abundance in tumor exceeded 0.1% and was at least 32-fold higher than its abundance in normal breast. The table comes from immuneACCESS by way of TCRdb, which keeps in-frame sequences with V and J called. Part of the clones is missing from these tables; in studies checked, under half for an unresolved V gene and the rest for unknown reasons. V and J calls and clone size are copied from that table; D and trimming were computed from the DNA. This sample comprises about 41,000 clones, approximately 72% of them detected only once. The top ten constitute around 6.7% of the sample.

As regards this clone: Its antigen remains unidentified. Per-nucleotide qualities are absent, and no much larger clonotype sits a single base away. Other DNA sequences in this sample translate to the same CDR3.

Based on the germline V gene, the CDR1 and CDR2 sequences are SGDLS and YYNGEE. The CDR3 holds 13 amino acids from the cysteine to the phenylalanine. Only CDR3 DNA is held: 39 bases, read in frame from base 1. Germline trimming amounts to 3 bases on V and 7 bases on J, with 4 as the count of junction bases outside the gene matches. The chain joins TRBV9 to TRBJ1-2, with TRBD1 matching 9 junction bases. Sequencing used blood. This sequence was found in a person aged 45-60 years with breast cancer. The CDR3 amino acid sequence is: CASSEQGASGYTF. The sequence in DNA is TGTGCCAGCAGCGAACAGGGGGCCTCTGGCTACACCTTC. Joined to the reference TRBV9 and TRBJ1-2 proteins, this CDR3 gives the full variable domain: DSGVTQTPKHLITATGQRVTLRCSPRSGDLSVYWYQQSLDQGLQFLIQYYNGEERAKGNILERFSAQQFPDLHSELNLSSLELGDSALYFCASSEQGASGYTFGSGTRLTVV.